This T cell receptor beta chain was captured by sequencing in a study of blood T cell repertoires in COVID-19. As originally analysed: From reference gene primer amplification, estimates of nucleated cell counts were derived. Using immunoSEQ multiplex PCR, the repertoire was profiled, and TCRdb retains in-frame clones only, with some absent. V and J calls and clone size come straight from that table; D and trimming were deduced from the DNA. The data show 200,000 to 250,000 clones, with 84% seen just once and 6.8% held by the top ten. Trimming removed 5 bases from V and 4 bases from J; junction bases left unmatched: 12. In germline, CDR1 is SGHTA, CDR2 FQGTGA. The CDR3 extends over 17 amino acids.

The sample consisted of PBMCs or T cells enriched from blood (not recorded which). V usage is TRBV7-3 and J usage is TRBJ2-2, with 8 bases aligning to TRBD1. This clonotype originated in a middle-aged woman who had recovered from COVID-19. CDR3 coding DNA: TGTGCCAGCAGCCCCGGAACAGGACAGGGTCCCACCGGGGAGCTGTTTTTT. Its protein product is CASSPGTGQGPTGELFF.